Below are 30 T cell receptor beta chains sequenced from a single sample in a study of T cells in Graves' hyperthyroidism and ophthalmopathy. TCR beta CDR3 region amplification was performed from RNA transcripts. The HTBI primer set served for first-round RT-PCR of the TCR CDR3. TCRdb passed the multiplex PCR reads through MiXCR, listing each CDR3 protein once. The sample has about 740,000 distinct CDR3 sequences, 12% to 15% seen once; the top ten hold about a tenth. Sequences were obtained from blood. The receptors were sampled from a woman aged 18-29 years with Graves' hyperthyroidism.

This clonotype was seen only a few times. This chain connects TRBV5-1 to TRBJ2-3, with 7 nucleotides matching TRBD1. The CDR3 has 15 residues. Trimming cost V 0 bases and J 2 bases; bases outside gene matches: 3. Germline values: CDR1 SGHRS, CDR2 YFSETQ. CDR3 DNA: TGCGCCAGCAGCTTGGTCGGGACAGTCACAGATACGCAGTATTTT. Its translation is CASSLVGTVTDTQYF.

At least ten counts were recorded for this clonotype. The rearrangement joins TRBV12-3 or TRBV12-4 to TRBJ2-7, with D maybe TRBD1 (5 bases). This CDR3 contains 14 residues. The V gene lost 6 bases and the J gene lost 5 bases, with 17 bases spanning the gap. For the CDR3, the DNA is TGTGCCAGCAGCCCAGGAACCCAGGGCCACGAGCAGTACTTC. This encodes CASSPGTQGHEQYF.

The chain combines TRBV7-9 with TRBJ2-7; 11 bases are a match to TRBD2. Germline CDR1 reads SEHNR; CDR2 reads FQNEAQ (reference sequence). The V segment lost 3 bases and the J segment 4 bases; nucleotides outside the gene matches: 5. This CDR3 has 15 amino acids. CDR3 sequence reads: CASSFITSGRYEQYF. In DNA, the CDR3 is TGTGCCAGCAGCTTCATCACTAGCGGGAGATACGAGCAGTACTTC.

Only a few counts were recorded for this clonotype. The genes are TRBV28 and TRBJ2-2; D may be TRBD1 or TRBD2 (5 bases each). Germline CDR1 reads MDHEN; CDR2 reads SYDVKM. This CDR3 region has 12 residues. V was shortened by 7 bases and J by 7 bases, with 10 bases between the two germline ends. The CDR3 here is CASKRGHGELFF. CDR3 nucleotide sequence: TGTGCCAGCAAGAGGGGTCACGGGGAGCTGTTTTTT.

The table lists this clonotype with many counts. J is TRBJ2-1 and V is TRBV20-1; 13 nucleotides match TRBD2. This CDR3 comprises 16 residues. V dropped 6 bases and J dropped 0; count of bases not matched to a gene: 5. Per germline, CDR1 DFQATT and CDR2 SNEGSKA (reference sequence). In DNA form, the CDR3 reads TGCAGTGCGGCCCGACTAGCGGGAGGCTCCTACAATGAGCAGTTCTTC. Translating gives CSAARLAGGSYNEQFF.

This clonotype was found many times. The J gene is TRBJ1-5, the V gene TRBV9; unclear D gene. Germline CDR1 is SGDLS and CDR2 is YYNGEE. V was cut by 0 bases and J by 5 bases, with 9 bases left in between. The CDR3 spans 14 residues. The CDR3 loop reads CASSVGGRDQPQHF. CDR3 bases: TGTGCCAGCAGCGTAGGAGGGAGGGATCAGCCCCAGCATTTT.

In this sample, this clonotype turned up many times. The junction shows a germline mismatch at one end, possibly a read error. J is TRBJ2-7 and V is TRBV6-1; TRBD2 aligns across 10 bases. CDR3 length: 15 residues. The germline V gene encodes CDR1 MNHNS and CDR2 SASEGT. The CDR3 DNA sequence: TGTGCCAGCAGGGAAGCTAGCGGGAGCTCCTACGAGCAGTACTTC. Translation: CASREASGSSYEQYF.

This clonotype has a count of ten or more. The CDR3 coding sequence is TGTGCCAGTTCATCGACCGGGACAGACCAAGAGACCCAGTACTTC. Translation: CASSSTGTDQETQYF. This chain connects TRBV9 to TRBJ2-5; 7 bases agree with TRBD1. The germline V gene encodes CDR1 SGDLS and CDR2 YYNGEE. The CDR3 is 15 residues long. J was trimmed by 0 bases and V by 8 bases; bases with no gene match: 10.

The chain is built from TRBV12-3 or TRBV12-4 and TRBJ1-5, with no clear D. The germline V and J ends were trimmed by 2 bases and 3 bases, with 5 bases remaining between them. The CDR3 is made up of 13 amino acids. The CDR3 is CASSLWLNQPQHF. The CDR3 DNA follows: TGTGCCAGCAGTTTATGGCTCAATCAGCCCCAGCATTTT.

This clonotype was observed at least ten times. The genes are TRBV29-1 and TRBJ1-1, with D possibly being TRBD1 (5 bases). Germline V gives CDR1 SQVTM, CDR2 ANQGSEA. The V end lost 0 bases, the J end lost 5 bases, and 10 bases lay between the germline ends. The CDR3 runs 13 residues. CDR3 sequence reads: CSVEEIRGTEAFF. CDR3 DNA sequence: TGCAGCGTTGAAGAGATCCGGGGGACTGAAGCTTTCTTT. The full variable domain, with the rest looked up from reference TRBV29-1 and TRBJ1-1, is SAVISQKPSRDICQRGTSLTIQCQVDSQVTMMFWYRQQPGQSLTLIATANQGSEATYESGFVIDKFPISRPNLTFSTLTVSNMSPEDSSIYLCSVEEIRGTEAFFGQGTRLTVV.

In its sample, this clonotype was seen a few times. The V and J genes are TRBV25-1 and TRBJ1-1; tentatively, D is TRBD1 (6 bases). This CDR3 is 14 amino acids long. The V end lost 3 bases, the J end lost 8 bases, and 16 bases lay between the germline ends. Germline-derived CDR1 and CDR2 are MGHDK and SYGVNS. The CDR3 loop reads CASSDTRMGAEAFF. The DNA of the CDR3 is TGTGCCAGCAGTGACACTCGTATGGGGGCCGAAGCTTTCTTT.

This clonotype came up many times. The V call is TRBV6-1, the J call TRBJ2-1, with D possibly TRBD2 on 5 matching bases. Trimming removed 4 bases at V and 0 bases at J, with 10 bases between. The CDR3 contains 15 residues. In germline, CDR1 is MNHNS, CDR2 SASEGT. CDR3 coding DNA: TGTGCCAGCAGTGCCAGCGGCTACTCCTACAATGAGCAGTTCTTC. Translated: CASSASGYSYNEQFF.

This clonotype has only a few counts. The rearrangement links TRBV7-9 to TRBJ1-1, with 7 bases identical to TRBD1. Germline lookup yields CDR1 SEHNR and CDR2 FQNEAQ (reference sequence). J lost 6 bases, V lost 4 bases, and 11 bases had no gene match. The CDR3 is 15 amino acids. This CDR3 reads CASSSGDRRSAEAFF. CDR3 coding DNA: TGTGCCAGCAGCTCGGGGGACAGAAGGTCGGCTGAAGCTTTCTTT. The full variable domain, with the rest looked up from reference TRBV7-9 and TRBJ1-1, is DTGVSQNPRHKITKRGQNVTFRCDPISEHNRLYWYRQTLGQGPEFLTYFQNEAQLEKSRLLSDRFSAERPKGSFSTLEIQRTEQGDSAMYLCASSSGDRRSAEAFFGQGTRLTVV.

V usage is TRBV7-2 and J usage is TRBJ1-2; the D is unclear. The CDR3 length is 16 residues. V lost 4 bases and J 0 bases, leaving 15 bases between the germline ends. Germline loops: CDR1 SGHTA, CDR2 FQGNSA. As DNA, the CDR3 is TGTGCCAGCAGCTCAGAGGGAGTAAGGGCTAACTATGGCTACACCTTC. Encoded protein: CASSSEGVRANYGYTF.

The rearrangement uses TRBV19 and TRBJ2-7, with TRBD2 identical over 13 bases. V shed 5 bases, J shed 3 bases, and the junction held 4 bases outside the gene matches. This CDR3 region has 15 residues. Germline assignment: CDR1 LNHDA and CDR2 SQIVND (reference sequence). CDR3 sequence: CASSDRLAGGYEQYF. The CDR3 nucleotides read TGTGCCAGTAGTGACCGACTAGCGGGAGGCTACGAGCAGTACTTC.

This clonotype was found many times. The CDR3 here is CASRPGLAGGNEQFF. The CDR3 DNA sequence: TGCGCCAGCAGACCCGGACTAGCGGGCGGCAATGAGCAGTTCTTC. The rearrangement joins TRBV5-1 to TRBJ2-1, with 11 bases identical to TRBD2. Germline V gene data show CDR1 as SGHRS and CDR2 as YFSETQ. The CDR3 length is 15 residues. Trimming at V came to 5 bases and at J to 6 bases, leaving 7 bases not matched to a gene. Filled out from reference TRBV5-1 and TRBJ2-1, the complete variable domain reads KAGVTQTPRYLIKTRGQQVTLSCSPISGHRSVSWYQQTPGQGLQFLFEYFSETQRNKGNFPGRFSGRQFSNSRSEMNVSTLELGDSALYLCASRPGLAGGNEQFFGPGTRLTVL.

This clonotype was found many times. The CDR3 DNA reads TGTGCCAGCAGTTTCCCCCTAATCCGGCGGGGAATCTATAGCAATCAGCCCCAGCATTTT. It encodes CASSFPLIRRGIYSNQPQHF. The chain joins TRBV28 to TRBJ1-5; the D is unclear. The ends were cut back, 3 bases at V and 0 bases at J, with 24 bases in the middle. In germline, CDR1 is MDHEN, CDR2 SYDVKM. The CDR3 spans 20 residues.

The count of this clonotype is one. V usage is TRBV24-1 and J usage is TRBJ2-3; 7 bases are shared with TRBD1. The J segment lost 1 base and the V segment lost 3 bases, leaving 6 bases of the junction unmatched. The germline V gene has CDR1 KGHDR and CDR2 SFDVKD. This CDR3 comprises 16 residues. CDR3 protein: CATSDPRGGRTDTQYF. The CDR3 region has the DNA TGTGCCACCAGTGATCCCCGAGGGGGCCGCACAGATACGCAGTATTTT.

This chain joins TRBV19 and TRBJ2-1; TRBD2 matches at 9 bases. This CDR3 contains 16 residues. Germline trimming cut 3 bases from V and 6 bases from J; bases unmatched to any gene: 9. Per the germline V gene, CDR1 is LNHDA and CDR2 is SQIVND (reference sequence). In DNA form, the CDR3 reads TGTGCCAGTAGTATCCCCTGGGCTAGCGGGATCAATGAGCAGTTCTTC. It yields the protein CASSIPWASGINEQFF.

This clonotype occurred many times. V usage is TRBV5-1 and J usage is TRBJ1-1; D is possibly TRBD1 (6 bases). Germline lookup yields CDR1 SGHRS and CDR2 YFSETQ. V lost 2 bases to trimming and J lost 1 base, with 15 bases between them. The CDR3 spans 16 residues. The CDR3 DNA sequence: TGCGCCAGCAGCTTTCCTCCCGCAGGGGCGAACACTGAAGCTTTCTTT. Its translation is CASSFPPAGANTEAFF.

This clonotype was found a few times. Written as DNA, the CDR3 is TGCGCCAGCAGCCAAGACCTCCGGGGTGGCTACACCTTC. It translates to CASSQDLRGGYTF. The rearrangement links TRBV4-3 to TRBJ1-2, with D unresolved. Germline V lookup: CDR1 LGHNA, CDR2 YSLEER. The CDR3 sequence is 13 residues long. The ends were cut back, 0 bases at V and 7 bases at J, with 9 bases in the middle.

This clonotype came up a few times. The V gene is TRBV20-1, the J gene TRBJ1-2; D gene unclear. The V end lost 6 bases, the J end lost 0 bases, and 8 bases lay between the germline ends. Germline V gene data show CDR1 as DFQATT and CDR2 as SNEGSKA (reference sequence). The length of the CDR3 is 12 residues. Written as DNA, the CDR3 is TGCAGTGCCCCGGCCCCTAACTATGGCTACACCTTC. This sequence encodes CSAPAPNYGYTF.

This clonotype was detected many times. The chain recombines TRBV20-1 with TRBJ2-7; D might be TRBD1 (5 bases). Germline loops: CDR1 DFQATT, CDR2 SNEGSKA (reference sequence). V was pared by 3 bases and J by 5 bases, with 17 bases between. The CDR3 covers 14 residues. The CDR3 spells CSARGQGSIHEQYF. DNA of the CDR3: TGCAGTGCTAGGGGGCAGGGAAGTATCCACGAGCAGTACTTC.

This chain joins TRBV4-2 and TRBJ2-1; 12 bases fit TRBD2. J lost 6 bases, V lost 1 base, and 1 base had no gene match. The CDR3 is 15 amino acids. Per the germline V gene, CDR1 is LGHNA and CDR2 is YNFKEQ. CDR3 sequence (DNA): TGTGCCAGCAGCCAAGGGACTAGCGGGACCAATGAGCAGTTCTTC. It codes for CASSQGTSGTNEQFF.

This clonotype has at least ten counts. This sequence joins TRBV20-1 and TRBJ2-7, with TRBD2 as a possible D gene (6 bases). CDR1 is DFQATT and CDR2 is SNEGSKA in the germline V gene (reference sequence). The CDR3 is 18 amino acids. Trimming stripped 0 bases from V and 2 bases from J, with 23 bases between. DNA for the CDR3: TGCAGTGCTAGAGATCTCGGGAGCCCGGGACTTAGTCCCTACGAGCAGTACTTC. This gives the protein CSARDLGSPGLSPYEQYF.

This clonotype was observed many times. The chain has TRBV12-5 and TRBJ2-3, with D perhaps matching TRBD2 (6 bases). This CDR3 comprises 18 residues. The V and J ends lost 6 bases and 2 bases respectively, with 24 bases between them. Germline V gene data show CDR1 as LGHNT and CDR2 as FRNRAP. CDR3 sequence: CASGLTSFGGTFTDTQYF. CDR3 DNA sequence: TGTGCTAGTGGACTCACATCCTTTGGCGGGACCTTCACAGATACGCAGTATTTT.

This clonotype was seen repeatedly, ten times or more. The V gene is TRBV6-2 or TRBV6-3, the J gene TRBJ2-5, with a tentative D call TRBD2 (6 bases). Looked up from germline, CDR1 is MNHEY and CDR2 is SVGEGT. CDR3 length: 15 amino acids. Trimming left V 7 bases short and J 2 bases short, with 17 bases between. CDR3 amino acids: CASTRNPAGQETQYF. In nucleotides, the CDR3 is TGTGCCAGCACTCGCAACCCGGCGGGACAAGAGACCCAGTACTTC.

About this clonotype itself: A read error may account for a junction end that differs from germline. V gene TRBV20-1 combines with J gene TRBJ2-7; maybe TRBD2 (5 bases). CDR1 and CDR2 from the germline V gene are DFQATT and SNEGSKA (reference sequence). The CDR3 has 14 amino acids. The CDR3 sequence is CSASMGSVPYEQHF. CDR3 nucleotide sequence: TGCAGTGCTAGTATGGGGAGTGTTCCCTACGAGCAGCACTTC.

This clonotype was seen a few times. This chain uses TRBV9 with TRBJ2-1; the D gene could be TRBD1 or TRBD2 (5 bases each). CDR3 length: 16 amino acids. V was pared by 3 bases and J by 10 bases, with 23 bases between. CDR1 and CDR2 (germline): SGDLS, YYNGEE. The CDR3 is CASSGPGPPRSSEQFF. CDR3 bases: TGTGCCAGCAGCGGCCCGGGACCCCCTAGAAGCAGCGAGCAGTTCTTC.

This clonotype was observed a handful of times. V usage is TRBV27 and J usage is TRBJ2-1; TRBD1 or TRBD2 may be the D gene (6 bases each). The CDR3 loop spans 15 amino acids. Germline CDR1 MNHEY, CDR2 SMNVEV (reference sequence). With 8 bases removed from V and 4 bases from J, the gap between germline ends came to 18 bases. CDR3 DNA sequence: TGTGCCAGCTCCGGGGGTTGGACAGCTTACAATGAGCAGTTCTTC. Translated: CASSGGWTAYNEQFF.